This passage covers 16 T cell receptor beta chains from one sample sequenced in a study of blood T cell repertoires in COVID-19. Using immunoSEQ multiplex PCR, the repertoire was profiled, and TCRdb retains in-frame clones only, with some absent. Of about 160,000 clones detected, around 77% appear once; the ten largest clones hold approximately 2.6%. Sequencing was performed on peripheral blood. These receptor sequences come from a man between 65 and 85 years old with acute or convalescent COVID-19.

This chain joins TRBV7-9 and TRBJ1-2, with TRBD1 identical over 8 bases. The germline V gene has CDR1 SEHNR and CDR2 FQNEAQ (reference sequence). With 10 bases clipped from V and 6 bases from J, the junction kept 10 bases outside the gene matches. This CDR3 is 13 amino acids long. The CDR3 here is CATEQGGEDGYTF. The CDR3 nucleotides are TGTGCCACCGAACAGGGGGGTGAGGATGGCTACACCTTC.

The V call is TRBV5-1, the J call TRBJ2-1, with TRBD2 matching over 8 bases. The germline V gene encodes CDR1 SGHRS and CDR2 YFSETQ. This CDR3 contains 16 residues. The V gene end was trimmed by 0 bases and the J gene end by 7 bases; junction bases not matched to a gene: 9. As DNA, the CDR3 is TGCGCCAGCAGCTTGGCCCAGCGGGAGCGCGATAATGAGCAGTTCTTC. Its translation: CASSLAQRERDNEQFF.

Only one count was recorded for this clone. The chain recombines TRBV21-1 with TRBJ2-7; TRBD1 was called by the table and not checked on the DNA. TRBV21-1 is a pseudogene. The CDR3 runs 15 residues. The CDR3 nucleotides are TGTGCCAGCACCCCAGGTGGGACAGGGAGCTACGAGCAGTACTTC. Translated: CASTPGGTGSYEQYF.

V is TRBV5-1 and J is TRBJ2-7; D gene unclear. Germline values: CDR1 SGHRS, CDR2 YFSETQ. V dropped 2 bases and J dropped 5 bases, with 5 bases sitting between them. The CDR3 spans 11 residues. CDR3 coding DNA: TGCGCCAGCAGCTTCAGGAACGAGCAGTACTTC. This sequence encodes CASSFRNEQYF.

The table lists this clone with a count of one. DNA for the CDR3: TGTGCCAGCAGACTCACAGGAGGGAGACTAAAACTGTTTTTT. Translating gives CASRLTGGRLKLFF. The rearrangement uses TRBV6-5 and TRBJ1-4; TRBD1 is a possible D gene (5 bases). The CDR3 sequence is 14 residues long. Trimming shortened V by 6 bases and J by 10 bases, and 18 bases separated the two germline ends. The germline V gene has CDR1 MNHEY and CDR2 SVGAGI.

The chain couples TRBV6-5 to TRBJ2-1; no firm D call. Germline V CDR1 and CDR2: MNHEY, SVGAGI. The CDR3 totals 11 residues. Trimming stripped 5 bases from V and 4 bases from J, with 3 bases between. CDR3 sequence (DNA): TGTGCCAGCAGTCTGTACAATGAGCAGTTCTTC. This gives the protein CASSLYNEQFF.

The rearrangement uses TRBV2 and TRBJ1-5, with 10 bases identical to TRBD1. This CDR3 has 15 residues. Germline V CDR1 and CDR2: SNHLY, FYNNEI. The J segment lost 1 base and the V segment lost 6 bases, leaving 3 bases of the junction unmatched. The CDR3 DNA sequence: TGTGCCAGCAGGGGGGGACAGGGGAGCAATCAGCCCCAGCATTTT. This gives the protein CASRGGQGSNQPQHF.

The chain links TRBV7-2 to TRBJ2-2, with 9 positions matching TRBD1. The V gene end was trimmed by 4 bases and the J gene end by 5 bases; junction bases not matched to a gene: 8. This CDR3 comprises 16 residues. Germline assignment: CDR1 SGHTA and CDR2 FQGNSA. CDR3 region: CASSSSRGQGTGELFF. CDR3 nucleotide sequence: TGTGCCAGCAGCTCCTCCCGGGGACAGGGAACCGGGGAGCTGTTTTTT.

The count of this clone is one. The J gene is TRBJ1-4, the V gene TRBV7-9; D is undetermined. This CDR3 has 16 residues. Germline CDR1 and CDR2: SEHNR and FQNEAQ (reference sequence). Trimming cost V 5 bases and J 3 bases, with 16 bases left between them. CDR3 sequence: CASSPGFNRANEKLFF. The DNA for the CDR3 is TGTGCCAGCAGCCCCGGTTTTAACAGAGCTAATGAAAAACTGTTTTTT.

This clone was seen only a few times. The genes are TRBV11-2 and TRBJ1-2; 7 bases agree with TRBD1. V was clipped by 5 bases and J by 2 bases; unmatched bases: 2. This CDR3 has 13 residues. Germline V gene lookup returns CDR1 SGHAT and CDR2 FQNNGV. In DNA form, the CDR3 reads TGTGCCAGCAGCCAGGGACAGAACTATGGCTACACCTTC. Encoded protein: CASSQGQNYGYTF.

The V and J genes are TRBV19 and TRBJ2-3; D gene uncertain. The length of the CDR3 is 15 residues. Germline V CDR1 and CDR2: LNHDA, SQIVND (reference sequence). V was cut by 3 bases and J by 1 base, with 11 bases left in between. The DNA of the CDR3 is TGTGCCAGTAGTATCCCCAGTGATGGCACAGATACGCAGTATTTT. It yields the protein CASSIPSDGTDTQYF.

In this sample, this clone turned up a few times. This chain connects TRBV18 to TRBJ1-5, with D possibly TRBD1 on 6 matching bases. V lost 3 bases to trimming and J lost 4 bases, with 16 bases between them. Per the germline V gene, CDR1 is KGHSH and CDR2 is LQKENI. The CDR3 extends over 16 amino acids. The CDR3 loop reads CASSPMVTGQNQPQHF. The CDR3 region has the DNA TGTGCCAGCTCACCGATGGTTACAGGGCAAAATCAGCCCCAGCATTTT. Full variable domain (outside the CDR3, taken from reference TRBV18 and TRBJ1-5): NAGVMQNPRHLVRRRGQEARLRCSPMKGHSHVYWYRQLPEEGLKFMVYLQKENIIDESGMPKERFSAEFPKEGPSILRIQQVVRGDSAAYFCASSPMVTGQNQPQHFGDGTRLSIL.

There are a few counts of this clone. The chain is built from TRBV12-3 or TRBV12-4 and TRBJ2-2, with D hard to call. This CDR3 contains 13 residues. V gave up 5 bases and J gave up 0 bases, with 4 bases separating them. The CDR3 DNA reads TGTGCCAGCAGTACTACGAACACCGGGGAGCTGTTTTTT. Translating it yields CASSTTNTGELFF.

This clone showed up just a few times. This rearrangement joins TRBV7-3 to TRBJ2-2; D possibly corresponds to TRBD2 (5 bases). Deletions cut 1 base from V and 7 bases from J, with 7 bases between. This CDR3 region has 13 residues. CDR1 is SGHTA, CDR2 FQGTGA, per germline. Here the CDR3 DNA reads TGTGCCAGCAGCTTAAACCGGGACGGGGAGCTGTTTTTT. This codes for CASSLNRDGELFF.

The chain combines TRBV7-2 with TRBJ1-1; the D is unclear. The CDR3 runs 15 residues. V shed 3 bases and J shed 3 bases, with 14 bases lying between them. CDR1 and CDR2 (germline): SGHTA, FQGNSA. The CDR3 protein is CASSFQTTRDTEAFF. The CDR3 nucleotides read TGTGCCAGCAGCTTTCAAACAACGAGGGACACTGAAGCTTTCTTT.

This sequence joins TRBV19 and TRBJ1-2; D perhaps matches TRBD1 (6 bases). CDR1 and CDR2 from the germline V gene are LNHDA and SQIVND (reference sequence). The V end lost 7 bases, the J end lost 4 bases, and 19 bases lay between the germline ends. The CDR3 spans 15 residues. Here the CDR3 DNA reads TGTGCCAGTATTAGGGCGGGGGGCGGGGGCTATGGCTACACCTTC. Its translation is CASIRAGGGGYGYTF.